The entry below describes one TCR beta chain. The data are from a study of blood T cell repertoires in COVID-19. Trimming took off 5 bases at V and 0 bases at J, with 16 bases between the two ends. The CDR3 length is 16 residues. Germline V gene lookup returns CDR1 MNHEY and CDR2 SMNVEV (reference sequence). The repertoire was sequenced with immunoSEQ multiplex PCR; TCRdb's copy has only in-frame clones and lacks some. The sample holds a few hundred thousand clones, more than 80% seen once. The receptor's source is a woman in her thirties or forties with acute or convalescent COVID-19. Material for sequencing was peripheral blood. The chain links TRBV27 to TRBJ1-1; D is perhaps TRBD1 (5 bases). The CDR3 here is CASSPRGILLNTEAFF. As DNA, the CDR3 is TGTGCCAGCAGTCCTAGGGGCATCCTATTGAACACTGAAGCTTTCTTT.